The next 7 T cell receptor beta chains were all read from a single sample in a study of blood T cell repertoires in COVID-19. Repertoires were generated with immunoSEQ multiplex PCR, while TCRdb's copy carries only in-frame clones and drops some. The data contain 100,000 to 150,000 clones, 80% to 95% of them singletons. The sequenced sample consisted of peripheral blood. All receptors derive from a man aged 50-60 years with COVID-19, enrolled during active disease.

CDR3 bases: TGCAGCGTTGAAGGGACTAGCGGGAGAGGCAATGAGCAGTTCTTC. Protein: CSVEGTSGRGNEQFF. The V gene is TRBV29-1, the J gene TRBJ2-1, with TRBD2 matching 13 bases. Germline-derived CDR1 and CDR2 are SQVTM and ANQGSEA. Trimming removed 1 base from V and 6 bases from J; junction bases left unmatched: 3. This CDR3 region has 15 residues.

This chain links TRBV9 with TRBJ2-2; TRBD2 might be the D (5 bases). Trimming left V 5 bases short and J 6 bases short, with 11 bases between. The CDR3 contains 13 residues. The germline V gene encodes CDR1 SGDLS and CDR2 YYNGEE. The CDR3 region is CASRRAVAGELFF. The CDR3 DNA reads as TGTGCCAGCAGGAGGGCTGTGGCCGGGGAGCTGTTTTTT.

In nucleotides, the CDR3 is TGTGCCAGCAGTGAAAATAGACTAGCGGACTACGAGCAGTACTTC. It specifies CASSENRLADYEQYF. The J gene is TRBJ2-7, the V gene TRBV2; 9 bases line up with TRBD2. J gave up 3 bases and V 2 bases, and 5 bases lay outside the gene matches. The CDR3 sequence is 15 residues long. Germline CDR1 and CDR2: SNHLY and FYNNEI.

The V gene is TRBV28, the J gene TRBJ2-3, with 8 positions matching TRBD1. Germline CDR1 reads MDHEN; CDR2 reads SYDVKM. The CDR3 is 14 amino acids. V gave up 2 bases and J gave up 4 bases; unmatched junction bases: 2. The CDR3 region has the DNA TGTGCCAGCAGTTTACTACAGGGGGCAGATACGCAGTATTTT. It codes for CASSLLQGADTQYF. The full variable domain, with the rest looked up from reference TRBV28 and TRBJ2-3, is DVKVTQSSRYLVKRTGEKVFLECVQDMDHENMFWYRQDPGLGLRLIYFSYDVKMKEKGDIPEGYSVSREKKERFSLILESASTNQTSMYLCASSLLQGADTQYFGPGTRLTVL.

This clone was picked up one time. The chain is built from TRBV19 and TRBJ2-6; TRBD1 might be the D (5 bases). Germline lookup yields CDR1 LNHDA and CDR2 SQIVND (reference sequence). The length of the CDR3 is 15 residues. V lost 9 bases to trimming and J lost 0 bases, with 12 bases between them. The CDR3 protein is CASRLQDSGANVLTF. DNA for the CDR3: TGTGCCAGCAGGTTACAGGACTCTGGGGCCAACGTCCTGACTTTC. The full variable domain, rest sourced from reference TRBV19 and TRBJ2-6, is DGGITQSPKYLFRKEGQNVTLSCEQNLNHDAMYWYRQDPGQGLRLIYYSQIVNDFQKGDIAEGYSVSREKKESFPLTVTSAQKNPTAFYLCASRLQDSGANVLTFGAGSRLTVL.

The J gene is TRBJ1-4, the V gene TRBV10-3, with TRBD1 as a possible D gene (5 bases). Trimming stripped 10 bases from V and 10 bases from J, with 22 bases between. The CDR3 has 14 residues. Germline lookup yields CDR1 ENHRY and CDR2 SYGVKD. The CDR3 loop reads CATRDSGGPGKLFF. For the CDR3, the DNA is TGTGCCACTAGGGACTCAGGAGGACCGGGAAAACTGTTTTTT.

The chain combines TRBV27 with TRBJ2-7; no definite D call. The germline V gene has CDR1 MNHEY and CDR2 SMNVEV (reference sequence). The CDR3 totals 13 residues. Trimming pared 5 bases from V and 0 bases from J, leaving 8 bases between. CDR3 in DNA: TGTGCCAGCAGTGTATTATTCTCCTACGAGCAGTACTTC. Residues: CASSVLFSYEQYF.